This TCR beta chain was sequenced for a study of cytomegalovirus exposure and HLA in healthy donors. Whole-study findings and limits: Evidence from a later analysis indicated that most CMV-associated TCR beta chains looked HLA-restricted. Per published accounts, TCR beta sequences correctly predicted the HLA-A and HLA-B alleles of most subjects. Immune exposure data for these donors was limited to CMV serostatus. TCR beta sequences numbering fewer than 20,000 were associated with HLA alleles at 0.05 false discovery rate in a later analysis.

This CDR3 region has 11 residues. Trimming stripped 4 bases from V and 3 bases from J, with 4 bases between. Germline values: CDR1 SQVTM, CDR2 ANQGSEA. PCR employed 60 Vbeta and 13 Jbeta primers. The protocol was immunoSEQ multiplex PCR, while the TCRdb copy is restricted to in-frame clones and leaves out a portion. The data hold around 100,000 clones, with roughly 71% observed a single time. Notes on this clone: What it binds is unknown. The sample contains more than one DNA sequence encoding this CDR3.

This sequence was found in a man aged 40-49 years in good health and CMV-seropositive. Sequencing was performed on PBMCs. The rearrangement joins TRBV29-1 to TRBJ1-3; D ambiguous. The CDR3 nucleotides are TGCAGCGTTGTGAGTGGAAACACCATATATTTT. Its protein is CSVVSGNTIYF.